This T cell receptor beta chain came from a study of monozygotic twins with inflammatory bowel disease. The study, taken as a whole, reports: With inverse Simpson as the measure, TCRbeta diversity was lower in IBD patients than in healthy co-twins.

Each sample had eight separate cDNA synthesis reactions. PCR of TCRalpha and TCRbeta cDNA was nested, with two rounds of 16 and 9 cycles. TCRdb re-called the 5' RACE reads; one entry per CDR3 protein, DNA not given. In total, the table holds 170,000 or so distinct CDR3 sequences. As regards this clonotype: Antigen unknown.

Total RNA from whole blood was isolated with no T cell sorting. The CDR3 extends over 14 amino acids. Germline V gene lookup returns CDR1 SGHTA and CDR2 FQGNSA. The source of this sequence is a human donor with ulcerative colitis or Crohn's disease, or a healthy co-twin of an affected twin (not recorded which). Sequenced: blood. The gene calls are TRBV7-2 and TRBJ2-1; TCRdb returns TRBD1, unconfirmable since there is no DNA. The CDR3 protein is CASSLGGGQSEQFF.